The 9 T cell receptor beta chains presented below share a single source sample, sequenced in a study of T-cell reconstitution after alpha-beta-depleted transplantation in children. Unique molecular identifiers were used to barcode this TCRbeta library. TCRdb fed the PCR reads into MiXCR, producing one record per CDR3 protein. Of approximately 640,000 distinct CDR3 sequences in the sample, 16% were seen once. Sequenced here: PBMCs from the stem cell graft donor, sampled from the stem cell graft. All receptors derive from a human donor who donated a stem cell graft to a child with acute myeloid leukemia.

This clonotype appeared many times. The rearrangement joins TRBV5-1 to TRBJ1-6; tentative D call: TRBD1 (5 bases). Trimming took off 0 bases at V and 8 bases at J, with 9 bases between the two ends. Germline V gene sequence: CDR1 SGHRS, CDR2 YFSETQ. The CDR3 extends over 14 amino acids. As DNA, the CDR3 is TGCGCCAGCAGCTTGGAGGGGTCCTATTCACCCCTCCACTTT. Protein sequence: CASSLEGSYSPLHF.

The rearrangement joins TRBV20-1 to TRBJ2-7; the D gene is possibly TRBD1 (6 bases). The V gene lost 3 bases and the J gene lost 4 bases, with 13 bases spanning the gap. The CDR3 has 13 amino acids. Germline V gene sequence: CDR1 DFQATT, CDR2 SNEGSKA (reference sequence). The CDR3 spells CSAREGQRYEQYV. In DNA form, the CDR3 reads TGCAGTGCTAGGGAAGGACAGCGATACGAGCAGTACGTC.

This clonotype was recorded at least ten times. The chain joins TRBV20-1 to TRBJ2-5, with 15 bases identical to TRBD2. Germline V gene lookup returns CDR1 DFQATT and CDR2 SNEGSKA (reference sequence). The ends lost 1 base at V and 1 base at J; junction bases unmatched: 10. The CDR3 runs to 19 residues. The CDR3 nucleotides read TGCAGTGCTAGAGCTGGACTAGCGGGGGGGCGGAGGGGCCAAGAGACCCAGTACTTC. Its translation is CSARAGLAGGRRGQETQYF.

This clonotype occurred a few times. The rearrangement joins TRBV20-1 to TRBJ1-4; a possible D gene is TRBD1 (6 bases). The CDR3 extends over 15 amino acids. The germline V gene has CDR1 DFQATT and CDR2 SNEGSKA (reference sequence). V lost 1 base and J lost 6, with 15 bases in between. This CDR3 reads CSARGRGALDEKLFF. The CDR3 DNA is TGCAGTGCTAGAGGTCGGGGGGCTTTGGATGAAAAACTGTTTTTT.

This clonotype occurred many times. The chain couples TRBV20-1 to TRBJ2-7; a weak D match, TRBD2 (5 bases). From germline, CDR1 is DFQATT and CDR2 SNEGSKA (reference sequence). The CDR3 runs to 13 residues. Trimming took off 6 bases at V and 2 bases at J, with 14 bases between the two ends. CDR3 coding DNA: TGCAGTGCCCCTCCTCGGGGTACCTACGAGCAGTACTTC. As protein: CSAPPRGTYEQYF.

The rearrangement links TRBV5-1 to TRBJ2-5, with D tentatively TRBD2 (6 bases). This CDR3 region has 15 residues. V lost 3 bases, J lost 2 bases, and 14 bases lay in between. Germline-derived CDR1 and CDR2 are SGHRS and YFSETQ. CDR3 nucleotide sequence: TGCGCCAGCAGCTCGTCCCCGGCGGGGCAAGAGACCCAGTACTTC. Translated, it gives CASSSSPAGQETQYF.

The table lists this clonotype with many counts. The chain uses TRBV20-1 and TRBJ1-1, with D possibly TRBD1 on 6 matching bases. Germline V gene lookup returns CDR1 DFQATT and CDR2 SNEGSKA (reference sequence). V was shortened by 5 bases and J by 1 base, with 17 bases between the two germline ends. The length of the CDR3 is 15 residues. In DNA, the CDR3 is TGCAGTGCTGTTAACAGGGAGTCGTGGAACACTGAAGCTTTCTTT. Protein product: CSAVNRESWNTEAFF.

This CDR3 reads CASSQGRLAGGEQFF. DNA for the CDR3: TGTGCCAGCAGCCAAGGGCGACTAGCGGGGGGTGAGCAGTTCTTC. The chain employs TRBV3-1 and TRBJ2-1, with 13 bases fitting TRBD2. Germline V gene sequence: CDR1 LGHDT, CDR2 YNNKEL (reference sequence). Trimming at V came to 1 base and at J to 9 bases, leaving 3 bases not matched to a gene. The length of the CDR3 is 15 residues.

This clonotype has ten or more counts. The chain links TRBV12-3 or TRBV12-4 to TRBJ2-2; D is unclear. This CDR3 has 12 residues. The V end lost 5 bases, the J end lost 4 bases, and 5 bases lay between the germline ends. As DNA, the CDR3 is TGTGCCAGCAGTGGCAGCACCGGGGAGCTGTTTTTT. This gives the protein CASSGSTGELFF.